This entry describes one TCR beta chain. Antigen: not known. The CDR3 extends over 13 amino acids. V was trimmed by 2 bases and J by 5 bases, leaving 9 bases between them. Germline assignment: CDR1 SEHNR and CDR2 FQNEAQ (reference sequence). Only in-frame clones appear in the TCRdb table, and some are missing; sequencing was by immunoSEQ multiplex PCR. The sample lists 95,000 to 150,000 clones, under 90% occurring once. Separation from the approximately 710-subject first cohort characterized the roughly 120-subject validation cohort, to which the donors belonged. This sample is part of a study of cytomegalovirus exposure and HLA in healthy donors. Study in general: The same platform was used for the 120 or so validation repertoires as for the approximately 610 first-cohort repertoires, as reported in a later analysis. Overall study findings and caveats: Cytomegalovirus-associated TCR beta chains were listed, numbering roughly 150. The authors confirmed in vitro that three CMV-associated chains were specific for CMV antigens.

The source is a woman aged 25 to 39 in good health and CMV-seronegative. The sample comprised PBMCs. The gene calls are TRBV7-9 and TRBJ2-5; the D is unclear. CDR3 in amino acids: CASSLLDGETQYF. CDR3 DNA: TGTGCCAGCAGCTTACTTGACGGGGAGACCCAGTACTTC.